These 14 T cell receptor beta chains were sequenced from one sample in a study of OX40 agonist ivuxolimab in advanced cancers. Libraries were prepared by immunoSEQ multiplex PCR; TCRdb keeps only in-frame clonotypes and omits some of them. The data contain about 44,000 clones, roughly 90% of them singletons. The sample consisted of CD4+ or CD8+ T cells sorted from blood, taken in a trial of the OX40 agonist ivuxolimab. These receptors all come from an adult with an advanced solid tumor such as melanoma, head and neck, liver or kidney cancer.

This chain joins TRBV4-1 and TRBJ2-1; TRBD2 matches at 11 bases. The germline CDR1 and CDR2 sequences are MGHRA and YSYEKL. The CDR3 totals 17 residues. V shed 1 base and J 4 bases; nucleotides not matched to a gene: 6. The CDR3 sequence is CASSQAHSGGAYNEQFF. As DNA, the CDR3 is TGCGCCAGCAGCCAAGCCCATAGCGGGGGGGCGTACAATGAGCAGTTCTTC.

The chain recombines TRBV4-3 with TRBJ1-5, with D possibly matching TRBD1 (6 bases). The ends were cut back, 4 bases at V and 1 base at J, with 11 bases in the middle. This CDR3 comprises 15 residues. Germline assignment: CDR1 LGHNA and CDR2 YSLEER. The CDR3 is CASSLGRGSNQPQHF. In DNA form, the CDR3 reads TGCGCCAGCAGCCTGGGAAGGGGGAGCAATCAGCCCCAGCATTTT.

The genes are TRBV5-4 and TRBJ1-1; possibly TRBD1 for D (5 bases). Germline V gives CDR1 SGHNT, CDR2 YYREEE (reference sequence). There are 14 residues in the CDR3. V was trimmed by 4 bases and J by 0 bases, leaving 10 bases between them. Written as DNA, the CDR3 is TGTGCCAGCAGCGTGGGGGTTCTGAACACTGAAGCTTTCTTT. Protein: CASSVGVLNTEAFF. The full variable domain, with the rest looked up from reference TRBV5-4 and TRBJ1-1, is ETGVTQSPTHLIKTRGQQVTLRCSSQSGHNTVSWYQQALGQGPQFIFQYYREEENGRGNFPPRFSGLQFPNYSSELNVNALELDDSALYLCASSVGVLNTEAFFGQGTRLTVV.

This clone was counted once. The V and J genes are TRBV4-3 and TRBJ1-2, with D perhaps TRBD1 (6 bases). The CDR3 has 12 amino acids. The germline V gene encodes CDR1 LGHNA and CDR2 YSLEER. Between the trimmed V and J ends, which lost 4 bases and 10 bases, there was a span of 13 bases. The CDR3 sequence is CASSPEGGLYTF. DNA of the CDR3: TGCGCCAGCAGCCCCGAGGGGGGGCTCTACACCTTC.

This clone has just one count. The chain carries TRBV7-7 and TRBJ2-7; D remains ambiguous. CDR1 SSHAT and CDR2 FNYEAQ come from the germline V gene (reference sequence). The V end was cut by 5 bases, the J end by 0 bases, with 14 bases between. This CDR3 contains 15 residues. The DNA for the CDR3 is TGTGCCAGCAGCCCCCACGCTGGCGTCTCCTACGAGCAGTACTTC. Residues: CASSPHAGVSYEQYF.

This clone was recorded only once. The chain uses TRBV7-9 and TRBJ2-1, with unresolved D. Germline CDR1 SEHNR, CDR2 FQNEAQ (reference sequence). V lost 4 bases to trimming and J lost 7 bases, with 8 bases between them. The CDR3 covers 12 residues. In nucleotides, the CDR3 is TGTGCCAGCAGCTCCCTCGGGAATGAGCAGTTCTTC. Its protein is CASSSLGNEQFF. The full variable domain, in which reference TRBV7-9 and TRBJ2-1 provide the parts outside the CDR3, is DTGVSQNPRHKITKRGQNVTFRCDPISEHNRLYWYRQTLGQGPEFLTYFQNEAQLEKSRLLSDRFSAERPKGSFSTLEIQRTEQGDSAMYLCASSSLGNEQFFGPGTRLTVL.

V gene TRBV27 combines with J gene TRBJ2-7; the match to TRBD1 covers 8 bases. The CDR3 sequence is 14 residues long. Per the germline V gene, CDR1 is MNHEY and CDR2 is SMNVEV (reference sequence). V dropped 6 bases and J dropped 5; count of bases not matched to a gene: 9. The CDR3 DNA follows: TGTGCCAGCAGAGCAGGGGGCGTAGTCCACGAGCAGTACTTC. This codes for CASRAGGVVHEQYF.

The V call is TRBV28, the J call TRBJ2-3; TRBD1 is a possible D gene (5 bases). This CDR3 has 13 residues. The ends were cut back, 6 bases at V and 5 bases at J, with 12 bases in the middle. Germline assignment: CDR1 MDHEN and CDR2 SYDVKM. CDR3 sequence: CASSQARVDTQYF. CDR3 in DNA: TGTGCCAGCAGCCAGGCCAGGGTAGATACGCAGTATTTT.

The V gene is TRBV6-1, the J gene TRBJ2-7; D is possibly TRBD1 (5 bases). The germline CDR1 and CDR2 sequences are MNHNS and SASEGT. The ends were cut back, 3 bases at V and 2 bases at J, with 14 bases in the middle. The CDR3 totals 15 residues. Here the CDR3 reads CASSEGDGRAYEQYF. DNA for the CDR3: TGTGCCAGCAGTGAGGGTGATGGCAGGGCCTACGAGCAGTACTTC.

The CDR3 coding sequence is TGTGCCAGCAGTTCCCCTGGGAGAGACTATGGCTACACCTTC. As protein: CASSSPGRDYGYTF. This chain uses TRBV28 with TRBJ1-2, with no clear D. The CDR3 sequence is 14 residues long. Germline lookup yields CDR1 MDHEN and CDR2 SYDVKM. The V gene lost 4 bases and the J gene lost 3 bases, with 12 bases spanning the gap.

The rearrangement links TRBV4-1 to TRBJ2-7; 7 nucleotides align to TRBD1. Germline V CDR1 and CDR2: MGHRA, YSYEKL. V shed 4 bases and J 2 bases; nucleotides not matched to a gene: 8. The CDR3 has 15 residues. In nucleotides, the CDR3 is TGCGCCAGCAGCCCGAGATTGACAGGGACCTACGAGCAGTACTTC. Its translation is CASSPRLTGTYEQYF.

This clone was detected once. The V call is TRBV5-6, the J call TRBJ1-2; D is undetermined. The germline V gene has CDR1 SGHDT and CDR2 YYEEEE. The V gene lost 0 bases and the J gene lost 4 bases, with 10 bases spanning the gap. The CDR3 totals 14 residues. CDR3 sequence reads: CASSLGAAGYGYTF. The CDR3 DNA reads TGTGCCAGCAGCTTGGGAGCCGCGGGCTATGGCTACACCTTC.

This chain connects TRBV11-2 to TRBJ2-7; D is possibly TRBD1 (5 bases). This CDR3 is built from 11 residues. Germline-derived CDR1 and CDR2 are SGHAT and FQNNGV. V shed 3 bases and J shed 7 bases, with 7 bases lying between them. The CDR3 DNA sequence: TGTGCCAGCAGCTTCGCAGGGGAGCAGTACTTC. It encodes CASSFAGEQYF.

V usage is TRBV7-2 and J usage is TRBJ1-5; TRBD1 aligns across 9 bases. Germline V lookup: CDR1 SGHTA, CDR2 FQGNSA. Trimming removed 5 bases from V and 3 bases from J; junction bases left unmatched: 5. This CDR3 is built from 15 residues. The CDR3 nucleotides are TGTGCCAGCAGCCGGACAGGGGCCAACAATCAGCCCCAGCATTTT. Translated, it gives CASSRTGANNQPQHF.